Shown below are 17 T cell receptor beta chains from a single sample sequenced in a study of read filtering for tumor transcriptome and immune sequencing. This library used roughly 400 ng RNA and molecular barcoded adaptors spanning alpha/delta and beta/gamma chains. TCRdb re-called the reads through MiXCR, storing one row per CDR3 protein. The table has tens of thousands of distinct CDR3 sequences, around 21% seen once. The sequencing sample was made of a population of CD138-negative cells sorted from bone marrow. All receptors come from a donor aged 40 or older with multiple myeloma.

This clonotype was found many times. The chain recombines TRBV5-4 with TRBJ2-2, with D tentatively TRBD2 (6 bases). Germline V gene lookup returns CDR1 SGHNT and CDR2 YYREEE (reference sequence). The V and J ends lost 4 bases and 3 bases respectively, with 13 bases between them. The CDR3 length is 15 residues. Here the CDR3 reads CASSPGDSYTGELFF. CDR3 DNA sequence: TGTGCCAGCAGCCCCGGGGACTCCTACACCGGGGAGCTGTTTTTT.

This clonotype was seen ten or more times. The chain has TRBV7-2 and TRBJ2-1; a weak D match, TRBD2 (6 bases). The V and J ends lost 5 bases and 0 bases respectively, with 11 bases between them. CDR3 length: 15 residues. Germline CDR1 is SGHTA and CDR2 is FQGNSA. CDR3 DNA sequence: TGTGCCAGCAGCCGGTTGGGGGGCTCCTACAATGAGCAGTTCTTC. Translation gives CASSRLGGSYNEQFF.

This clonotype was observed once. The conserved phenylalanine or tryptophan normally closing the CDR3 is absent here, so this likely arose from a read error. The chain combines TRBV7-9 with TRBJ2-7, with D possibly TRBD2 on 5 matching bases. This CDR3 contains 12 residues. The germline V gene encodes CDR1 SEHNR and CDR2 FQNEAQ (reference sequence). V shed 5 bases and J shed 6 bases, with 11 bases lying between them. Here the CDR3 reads CASSPRGLEQYI. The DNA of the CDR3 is TGTGCCAGCAGCCCGAGAGGGCTCGAGCAGTACATC.

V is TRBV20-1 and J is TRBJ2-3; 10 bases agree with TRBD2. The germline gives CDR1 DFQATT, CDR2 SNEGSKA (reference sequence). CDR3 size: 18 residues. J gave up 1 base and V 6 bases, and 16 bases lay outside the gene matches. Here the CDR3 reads CSARQGSGRAGRTDTQYF. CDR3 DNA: TGCAGTGCCCGACAGGGAAGCGGGAGGGCCGGGCGCACAGATACGCAGTATTTT.

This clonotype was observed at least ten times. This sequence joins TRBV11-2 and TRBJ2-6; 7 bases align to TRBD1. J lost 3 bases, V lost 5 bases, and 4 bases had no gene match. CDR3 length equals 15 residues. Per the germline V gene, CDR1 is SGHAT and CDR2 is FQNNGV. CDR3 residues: CASSNDRVGANVLTF. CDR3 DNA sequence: TGTGCCAGCAGCAACGACAGGGTTGGGGCCAACGTCCTGACTTTC.

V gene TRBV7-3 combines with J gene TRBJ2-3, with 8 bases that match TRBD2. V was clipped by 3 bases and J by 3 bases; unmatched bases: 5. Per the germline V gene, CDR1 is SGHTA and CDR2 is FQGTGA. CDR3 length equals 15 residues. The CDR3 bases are TGTGCCAGCAGCTTCACAGGCGGGGGGACAGATACGCAGTATTTT. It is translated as CASSFTGGGTDTQYF. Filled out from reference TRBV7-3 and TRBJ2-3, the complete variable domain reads GAGVSQTPSNKVTEKGKYVELRCDPISGHTALYWYRQSLGQGPEFLIYFQGTGAADDSGLPNDRFFAVRPEGSVSTLKIQRTERGDSAVYLCASSFTGGGTDTQYFGPGTRLTVL.

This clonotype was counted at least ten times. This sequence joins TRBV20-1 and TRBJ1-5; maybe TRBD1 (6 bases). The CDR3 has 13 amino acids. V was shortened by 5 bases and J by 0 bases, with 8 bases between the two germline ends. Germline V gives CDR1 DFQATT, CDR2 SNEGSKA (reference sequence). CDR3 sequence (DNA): TGCAGTGCTGAGGACAGTAGCAATCAGCCCCAGCATTTT. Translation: CSAEDSSNQPQHF.

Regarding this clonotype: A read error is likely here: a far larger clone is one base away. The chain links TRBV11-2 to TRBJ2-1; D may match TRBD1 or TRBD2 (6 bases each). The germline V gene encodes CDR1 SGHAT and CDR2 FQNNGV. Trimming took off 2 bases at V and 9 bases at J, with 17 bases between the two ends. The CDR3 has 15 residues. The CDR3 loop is CASSLSGGGRSEQFF. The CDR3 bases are TGTGCCAGCAGCTTAAGTGGAGGGGGGCGTAGTGAGCAGTTCTTC.

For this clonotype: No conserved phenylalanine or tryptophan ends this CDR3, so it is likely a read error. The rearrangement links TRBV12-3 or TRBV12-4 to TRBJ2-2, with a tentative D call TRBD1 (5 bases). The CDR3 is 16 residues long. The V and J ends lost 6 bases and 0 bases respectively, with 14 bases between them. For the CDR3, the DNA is TGTGCCAGCAGCTTAAGGACACCAGCGAACACCGGGGAGCTGTTTCTT. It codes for CASSLRTPANTGELFL.

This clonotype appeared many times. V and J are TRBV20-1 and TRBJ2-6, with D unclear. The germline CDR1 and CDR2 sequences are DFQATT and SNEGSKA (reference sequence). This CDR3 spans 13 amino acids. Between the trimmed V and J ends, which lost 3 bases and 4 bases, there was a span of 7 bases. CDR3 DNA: TGCAGTGCTAGCGTAGAGGGGGCCAACGTCCTGACTTTC. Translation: CSASVEGANVLTF.

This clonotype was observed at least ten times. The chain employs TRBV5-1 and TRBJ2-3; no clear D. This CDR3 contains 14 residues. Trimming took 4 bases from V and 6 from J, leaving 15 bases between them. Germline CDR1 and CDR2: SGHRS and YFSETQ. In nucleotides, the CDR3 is TGCGCCAGCAGCCTAATTAGGTCCAGGGATACGCAGTATTTT. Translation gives CASSLIRSRDTQYF.

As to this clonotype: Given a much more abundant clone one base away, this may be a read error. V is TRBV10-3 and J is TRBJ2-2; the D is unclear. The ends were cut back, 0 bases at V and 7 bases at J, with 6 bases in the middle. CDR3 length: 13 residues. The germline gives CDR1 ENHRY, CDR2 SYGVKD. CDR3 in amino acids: CAISESNSGELFF. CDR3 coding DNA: TGTGCCATCAGTGAGTCGAATAGCGGGGAGCTGTTTTTT.

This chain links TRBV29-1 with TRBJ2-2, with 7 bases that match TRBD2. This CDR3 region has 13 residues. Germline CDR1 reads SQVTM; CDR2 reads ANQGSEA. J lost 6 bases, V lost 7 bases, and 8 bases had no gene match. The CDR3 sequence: CSATVGGSGELFF. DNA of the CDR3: TGCAGCGCAACCGTCGGGGGGTCCGGGGAGCTGTTTTTT.

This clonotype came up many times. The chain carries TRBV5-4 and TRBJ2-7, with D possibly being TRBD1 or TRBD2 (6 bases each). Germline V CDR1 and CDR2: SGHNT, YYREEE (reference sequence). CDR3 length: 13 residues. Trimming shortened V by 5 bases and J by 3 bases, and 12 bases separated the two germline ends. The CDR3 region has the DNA TGTGCCAGCAGGCGGGACACGAACTACGAGCAGTACTTC. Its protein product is CASRRDTNYEQYF.

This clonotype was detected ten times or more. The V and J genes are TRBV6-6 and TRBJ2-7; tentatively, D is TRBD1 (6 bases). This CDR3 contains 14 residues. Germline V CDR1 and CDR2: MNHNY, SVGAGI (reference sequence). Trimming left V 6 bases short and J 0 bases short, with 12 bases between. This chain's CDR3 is CASSPRGPSYEQYF. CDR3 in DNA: TGTGCCAGCAGCCCCAGGGGCCCCTCCTACGAGCAGTACTTC.

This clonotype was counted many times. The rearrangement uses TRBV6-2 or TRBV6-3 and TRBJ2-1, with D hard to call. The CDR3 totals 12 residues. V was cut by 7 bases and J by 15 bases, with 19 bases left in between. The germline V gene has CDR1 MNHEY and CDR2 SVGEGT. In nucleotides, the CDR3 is TGTGCCAGCAATGATCTATTGGGTGTGACGTTCTTC. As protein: CASNDLLGVTFF.

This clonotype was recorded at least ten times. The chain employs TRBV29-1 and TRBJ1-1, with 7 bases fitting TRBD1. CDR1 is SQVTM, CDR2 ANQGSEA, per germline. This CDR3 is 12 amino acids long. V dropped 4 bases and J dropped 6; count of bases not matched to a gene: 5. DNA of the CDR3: TGCAGCGTTGGAGGGGGCAGGTCTGAAGCTTTCTTT. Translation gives CSVGGGRSEAFF.